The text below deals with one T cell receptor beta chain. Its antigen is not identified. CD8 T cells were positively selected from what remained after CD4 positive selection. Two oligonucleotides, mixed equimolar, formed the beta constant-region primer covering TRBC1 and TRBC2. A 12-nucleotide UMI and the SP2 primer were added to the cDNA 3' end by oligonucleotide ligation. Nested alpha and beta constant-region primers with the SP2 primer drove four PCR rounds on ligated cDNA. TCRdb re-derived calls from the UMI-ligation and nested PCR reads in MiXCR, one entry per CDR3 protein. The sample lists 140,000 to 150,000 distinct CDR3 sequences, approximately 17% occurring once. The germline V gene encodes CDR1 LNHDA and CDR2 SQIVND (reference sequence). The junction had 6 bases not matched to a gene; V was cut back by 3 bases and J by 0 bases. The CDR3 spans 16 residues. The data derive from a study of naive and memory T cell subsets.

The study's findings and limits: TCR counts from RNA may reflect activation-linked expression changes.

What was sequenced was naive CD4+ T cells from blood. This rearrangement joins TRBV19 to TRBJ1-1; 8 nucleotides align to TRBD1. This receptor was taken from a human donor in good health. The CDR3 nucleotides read TGTGCCAGTAGTATCCCGACAGGGGCCTTGAACACTGAAGCTTTCTTT. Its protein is CASSIPTGALNTEAFF.